One and the same sample provided the 6 T cell receptor beta chains below, sequenced in a study of prognosis after radiotherapy for stage I lung cancer. Multiplex PCR, run in two rounds, amplified TCR beta CDR3 from genomic DNA. The first round of PCR was done with primers that matched each TRBV and TRBJ gene. MiXCR, run by TCRdb on the multiplex PCR reads, gives a single entry per CDR3 protein. This sample carries some 27,000 distinct CDR3 sequences, around 38% of them seen once, and the ten largest clones take about 32%. The sample was PBMCs, taken before or after stereotactic body radiation therapy (not recorded which). The source is a donor aged 50 or older with non-small cell lung cancer.

By share, this clonotype counts as medium-sized. V and J are TRBV6-1 and TRBJ2-1, with 8 bases aligning to TRBD1. Trimming at V came to 5 bases and at J to 10 bases, leaving 1 base not matched to a gene. Germline assignment: CDR1 MNHNS and CDR2 SASEGT. There are 11 residues in the CDR3. CDR3 region: CASSRDREQFF. The CDR3 DNA reads TGTGCCAGCAGTCGGGACAGGGAGCAGTTCTTC.

This clonotype was seen once. One base separates it from a far larger clone, so it is likely a read error. The CDR3: CASSSTSVTYNEQFF. The DNA for the CDR3 is TGTGCCAGCAGTTCAACTAGCGTGACCTACAATGAGCAGTTCTTC. This chain connects TRBV6-4 to TRBJ2-1; 7 bases line up with TRBD2. The CDR3 length is 15 residues. CDR1 is MRHNA and CDR2 is SNTAGT in the germline V gene. Trimming at V came to 5 bases and at J to 2 bases, leaving 6 bases not matched to a gene.

This clonotype appeared once. V usage is TRBV27 and J usage is TRBJ1-6, with D uncertain. This CDR3 has 17 amino acids. The V end lost 4 bases, the J end lost 4 bases, and 17 bases lay between the germline ends. Germline V lookup: CDR1 MNHEY, CDR2 SMNVEV (reference sequence). The CDR3, as DNA: TGTGCCAGCAGTTCTCCAGGAGGAGGGTCTTATAATTCACCCCTCCACTTT. Translation: CASSSPGGGSYNSPLHF.

This clonotype was detected many times. This sequence joins TRBV10-3 and TRBJ2-1; D ambiguous. CDR3 length: 15 amino acids. Trimming removed 2 bases from V and 3 bases from J, with 11 bases in between. Germline-derived CDR1 and CDR2 are ENHRY and SYGVKD. The chain's CDR3 is CAISEEAGNYNEQFF. CDR3 bases: TGTGCCATCAGTGAGGAGGCAGGTAACTACAATGAGCAGTTCTTC.

This clonotype has ten or more counts. The V call is TRBV5-6, the J call TRBJ2-2, with 12 bases matching TRBD2. The CDR3 loop spans 17 amino acids. Losses at the gene ends were 2 bases for V and 0 bases for J; bases not matched to a gene: 2. CDR1 SGHDT and CDR2 YYEEEE come from the germline V gene. CDR3 sequence: CASSFGLAGTNTGELFF. For the CDR3, the DNA is TGTGCCAGCAGCTTTGGACTAGCGGGGACGAACACCGGGGAGCTGTTTTTT. Combining the CDR3 with reference TRBV5-6 and TRBJ2-2 gives the whole variable domain DAGVTQSPTHLIKTRGQQVTLRCSPKSGHDTVSWYQQALGQGPQFIFQYYEEEERQRGNFPDRFSGHQFPNYSSELNVNALLLGDSALYLCASSFGLAGTNTGELFFGEGSRLTVL.

This clonotype appeared a single time. A single base separates this from a much larger clone, so it may be a read error. The chain joins TRBV28 to TRBJ2-5; 9 bases line up with TRBD2. The CDR3 contains 19 residues. Germline trimming cut 2 bases from V and 5 bases from J; bases unmatched to any gene: 18. CDR1 is MDHEN and CDR2 is SYDVKM in the germline V gene. The CDR3 loop reads CASSLQDGGASGTWETQYF. The CDR3 DNA sequence: TGTGCCAGCAGTTTACAAGATGGGGGGGCTAGCGGGACGTGGGAGACCCAGTACTTC.